This T cell receptor beta chain is drawn from a study of Tregs in tolerant kidney transplant recipients. Across the whole study: Mixed chimerism was transient after nonmyeloablative marrow transplants from related graft donors.

Assay used: immunoSEQ multiplex PCR; TCRdb lists only in-frame clones, some missing. Counted here are approximately 8,100 clones, about 32% occurring once; the ten biggest clones make up about 5.8%. CFSE-labeled recipient PBMCs were cultured five to seven days with irradiated graft donor PBMCs, then FACS-sorted. Remarks on this clone: Its matching antigen is unknown.

CDR3 length: 15 amino acids. Germline CDR1 and CDR2: SGHVS and FNYEAQ. V shed 4 bases and J 15 bases; nucleotides not matched to a gene: 15. Study-level points and caveats: Tolerant patients' donor-specific Tregs expanded beyond overall Tregs, suggesting antigen-driven growth. Biological reproducibility was not directly addressed in this study. Some patients' samples used different primers over time, so nucleotide sequences weren't comparable.

Here the sequenced sample was CD8+ T cells from blood cultured with allogeneic cells, taken before the transplant. The clonotype comes from a human patient who received a combined kidney and bone marrow transplant. This rearrangement joins TRBV7-6 to TRBJ2-1; TRBD2 agrees at 10 bases. As DNA, the CDR3 is TGTGCCAGCAGCTCATGGGGACTAGCGTCCGGGCCCGCGTTCTTC. Amino acids: CASSSWGLASGPAFF.